This TCR beta chain came from a study of T-cell reconstitution after alpha-beta-depleted transplantation in children. Preparing the TCRbeta library involved the use of unique molecular identifiers. One entry per CDR3 protein, called by TCRdb with MiXCR from the PCR reads. The sample lists roughly 220,000 distinct CDR3 sequences, 7% to 9% occurring once. Comments on this clonotype: What it binds is unknown. A much larger clone differs by one base, so this may be a read error.

Trimming removed 4 bases at V and 10 bases at J, with 16 bases between. CDR1 is ENHRY, CDR2 SYGVKD, per germline. The CDR3 runs 13 residues. Overall study results and limits: After one year, T-cell counts and TCRbeta diversity mostly came from new T cells.

The chain recombines TRBV10-3 with TRBJ1-1; D call uncertain. This clonotype was sampled from a male patient between 2 and 10 years old who had a stem cell transplant for acute myeloid leukemia, so the T cells may come from the graft donor. The sample consisted of PBMCs, mostly from graft donor cells, taken 360 days after TCRalphabeta/CD19-depleted stem cell transplant. In nucleotides, the CDR3 is TGTGCCATCAGTGGGGCAGACCCGATTTTAGCTTTCTTT. Its translation: CAISGADPILAFF.